The entry that follows covers one TCR beta chain sequence. Its antigen is as yet unknown. PCR was performed a second time for roughly 6 to 12 cycles using a sample-barcoded 5' primer and a J-beta primer mix. TCRdb used MiXCR to reprocess the 5' RACE reads, holding one entry per CDR3 protein. Of 1.5 million to 2 million distinct CDR3 sequences in the sample, roughly 30% were seen once. With 2 bases removed from V and 0 bases from J, the gap between germline ends came to 11 bases. The V gene's germline CDR1 is SGHVS and CDR2 FQNEAQ. The CDR3 covers 15 residues. The record originates from a study of blood T cells in healthy people across ages. The overall study: Through template switching, about one barcoded beta molecule was captured per two T cells, as measured in model experiments.

Study-wide findings and caveats: It was not known whether donors were CMV positive (a possible confounder of expanded clonotype changes). Older age coincided with a roughly linear decline in TCR beta diversity per million T cells.

The clonotype was recovered from a woman aged 25 to 39 in good health. The chain joins TRBV7-8 to TRBJ2-7; D is possibly TRBD1 (6 bases). Source material: blood. The CDR3 region has the DNA TGTGCCAGCAGCTTATTGGCCAGGGGCTCCTACGAGCAGTACTTC. Its translation: CASSLLARGSYEQYF.